This T cell receptor beta chain originates from a study of blood T cell repertoires in COVID-19. CDR3 length equals 15 residues. The germline CDR1 and CDR2 sequences are LNHNV and YYDKDF (reference sequence). V was shortened by 1 base and J by 6 bases, with 12 bases between the two germline ends. The protocol was immunoSEQ multiplex PCR, while the TCRdb copy is restricted to in-frame clones and leaves out a portion. The data show some 150,000 clones, with about 79% seen just once and over 4% held by the top ten. The V call is TRBV15, the J call TRBJ1-4; D perhaps matches TRBD1 (5 bases). The clonotype comes from a woman aged 80 or over with active or convalescent COVID-19. Sequencing input: peripheral blood. CDR3 residues: CATSRAPRADEKLFF. The CDR3 DNA sequence: TGTGCCACCAGCAGAGCGCCCAGGGCGGATGAAAAACTGTTTTTT. Full variable domain (remainder filled in from reference TRBV15 and TRBJ1-4): DAMVIQNPRYQVTQFGKPVTLSCSQTLNHNVMYWYQQKSSQAPKLLFHYYDKDFNNEADTPDNFQSRRPNTSFCFLDIRSPGLGDTAMYLCATSRAPRADEKLFFGSGTQLSVL.